This T cell receptor beta chain was captured in a study of T cell responses to AZD1222 COVID-19 vaccine. Repertoires were generated with immunoSEQ multiplex PCR, while TCRdb's copy carries only in-frame clones and drops some. The table shows 100,000 to 150,000 clones, with about nine tenths occurring only once. Study-wide results and limits: Reports say nearly half of spike-specific TCRs go after unmutated variant regions.

Regarding this clone: Its specificity is unknown.

Trimming removed 5 bases at V and 0 bases at J, with 13 bases between. The CDR3 loop spans 16 amino acids. Germline V CDR1 and CDR2: MNHEY, SVGEGT. The rearrangement joins TRBV6-2 or TRBV6-3 to TRBJ2-2, with D uncertain. This TCR was sampled from an adult in good health. The sequenced sample was peripheral blood, obtained on day 0 of AZD1222 vaccination. CDR3 sequence (DNA): TGTGCCAGCAGTCCGCGCCAACCTACGAACACCGGGGAGCTGTTTTTT. This sequence encodes CASSPRQPTNTGELFF.